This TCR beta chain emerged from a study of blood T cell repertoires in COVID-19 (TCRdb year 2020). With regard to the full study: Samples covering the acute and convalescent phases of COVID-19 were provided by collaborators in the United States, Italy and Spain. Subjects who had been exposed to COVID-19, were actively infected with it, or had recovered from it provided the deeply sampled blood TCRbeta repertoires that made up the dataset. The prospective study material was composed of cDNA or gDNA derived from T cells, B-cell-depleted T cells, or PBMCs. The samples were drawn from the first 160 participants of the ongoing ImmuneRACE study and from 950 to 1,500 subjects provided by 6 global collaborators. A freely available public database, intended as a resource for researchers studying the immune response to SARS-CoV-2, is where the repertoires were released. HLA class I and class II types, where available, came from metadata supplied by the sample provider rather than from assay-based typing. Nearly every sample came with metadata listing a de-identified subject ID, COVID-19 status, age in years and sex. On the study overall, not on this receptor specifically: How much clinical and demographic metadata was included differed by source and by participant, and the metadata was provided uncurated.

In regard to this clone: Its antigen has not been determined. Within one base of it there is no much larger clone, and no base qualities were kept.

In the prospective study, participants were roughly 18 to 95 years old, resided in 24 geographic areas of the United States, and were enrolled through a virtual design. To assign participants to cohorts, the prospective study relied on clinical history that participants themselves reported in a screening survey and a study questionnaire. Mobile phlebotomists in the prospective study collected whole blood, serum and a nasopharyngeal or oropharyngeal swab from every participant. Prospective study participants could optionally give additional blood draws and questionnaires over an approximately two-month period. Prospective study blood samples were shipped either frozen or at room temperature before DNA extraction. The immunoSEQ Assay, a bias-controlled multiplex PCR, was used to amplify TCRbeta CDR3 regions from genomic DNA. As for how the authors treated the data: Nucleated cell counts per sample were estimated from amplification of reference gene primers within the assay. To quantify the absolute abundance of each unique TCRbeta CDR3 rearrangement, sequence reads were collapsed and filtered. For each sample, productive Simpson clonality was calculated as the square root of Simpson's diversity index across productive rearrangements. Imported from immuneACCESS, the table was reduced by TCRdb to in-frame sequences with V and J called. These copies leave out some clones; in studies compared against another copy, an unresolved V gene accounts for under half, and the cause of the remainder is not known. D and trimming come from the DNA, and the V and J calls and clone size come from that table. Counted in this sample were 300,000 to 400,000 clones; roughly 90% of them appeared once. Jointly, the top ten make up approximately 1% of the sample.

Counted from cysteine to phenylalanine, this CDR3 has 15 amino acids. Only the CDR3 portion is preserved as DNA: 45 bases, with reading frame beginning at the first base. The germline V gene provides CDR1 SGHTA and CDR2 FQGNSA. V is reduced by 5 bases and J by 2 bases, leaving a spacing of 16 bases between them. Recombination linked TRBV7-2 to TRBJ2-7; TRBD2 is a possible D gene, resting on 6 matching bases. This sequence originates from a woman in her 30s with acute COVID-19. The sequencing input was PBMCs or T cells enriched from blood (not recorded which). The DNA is TGTGCCAGCAGCGAACGGGACGGACTACCCTACGAGCAGTACTTC. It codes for CASSERDGLPYEQYF.